Listed below are T cell receptor beta chains from one sample, sequenced in a study of identical twins. One entry per CDR3 protein, called by TCRdb with MiXCR from the 5' RACE reads. The sample comprises about 700,000 distinct CDR3 sequences, approximately 6.1% of which are singletons, and 1.5% to 2% rests with the top ten. Source material: naive T cells sorted from blood. These receptors originate from a man between 18 and 35 years old in good health. Both conserved end residues are part of each CDR3. D genes are given only for firm matches. Clone size appears in some rows only: once, few, many, or a class for an expanded clone.

V gene: TRBV4-3; D gene: .; J gene: TRBJ1-2; clone size: many; CDR3 DNA: TGCGCCAGCAGCCAAGTGTCGTTGGGGGGCTATGGCTACACCTTC; CDR3 protein: CASSQVSLGGYGYTF
V gene: TRBV20-1; D gene: .; J gene: TRBJ1-4; clone size: few; CDR3 DNA: TGCAGTGCTCCAGACGGGGTTTATAATGAAAAACTGTTTTTT; CDR3 protein: CSAPDGVYNEKLFF
V gene: TRBV4-3; D gene: TRBD2; J gene: TRBJ2-1; clone size: .; CDR3 DNA: TGCGCCAGCAGCCAATCCGAAAGGCTAGCGGGAGTTCATGAGCAGTTCTTC; CDR3 protein: CASSQSERLAGVHEQFF
V gene: TRBV24-1; D gene: TRBD2; J gene: TRBJ2-1; clone size: many; CDR3 DNA: TGTGCCACCAGTGACGGGAGGGTCAATGAGCAGTTCTTC; CDR3 protein: CATSDGRVNEQFF
V gene: TRBV5-5; D gene: .; J gene: TRBJ2-1; clone size: many; CDR3 DNA: TGTGCCAGCAGCTCGATACCGGGAGTGAATGAGCAGTTCTTC; CDR3 protein: CASSSIPGVNEQFF
V gene: TRBV5-1; D gene: .; J gene: TRBJ2-5; clone size: few; CDR3 DNA: TGCGCCAGCAGCTTTGGGCAGGGTAAGGGAGAGACCCAGTACTTC; CDR3 protein: CASSFGQGKGETQYF
V gene: TRBV15; D gene: .; J gene: TRBJ2-1; clone size: few; CDR3 DNA: TGTGCCACCAGCAGAGATCACGGGATGGGGGCGGATGAGCAGTTCTTC; CDR3 protein: CATSRDHGMGADEQFF
V gene: TRBV29-1; D gene: TRBD2; J gene: TRBJ2-7; clone size: few; CDR3 DNA: TGCAGCGTTTCCTCGACTAGCGGGAGCGAGCAGTACTTC; CDR3 protein: CSVSSTSGSEQYF
V gene: TRBV5-1; D gene: .; J gene: TRBJ2-5; clone size: .; CDR3 DNA: TGCGCCAGCAGCTTAACAGTACCTCAAGAGCCCCAGTACTTC; CDR3 protein: CASSLTVPQEPQYF
V gene: TRBV20-1; D gene: .; J gene: TRBJ2-2; clone size: many; CDR3 DNA: TGCAGTGCTACGCCGGTAGTAGGAACCGGGGAGCTGTTTTTT; CDR3 protein: CSATPVVGTGELFF
V gene: TRBV5-1; D gene: TRBD1; J gene: TRBJ1-4; clone size: .; CDR3 DNA: TGCGCCAGCAGCATCGGACAGGGGGTGGGGACAAATGAAAAACTGTTTTTT; CDR3 protein: CASSIGQGVGTNEKLFF
V gene: TRBV3-1; D gene: .; J gene: TRBJ2-5; clone size: many; CDR3 DNA: TGTGCCAGCAGCCATCCTCAAGAGACCCAGTACTTC; CDR3 protein: CASSHPQETQYF
V gene: TRBV20-1; D gene: TRBD1; J gene: TRBJ1-1; clone size: many; CDR3 DNA: TGCAGTGCGACACAGGGGGCGGGTGAAGCTTTCTTT; CDR3 protein: CSATQGAGEAFF
V gene: TRBV7-9; D gene: TRBD1; J gene: TRBJ2-2; clone size: few; CDR3 DNA: TGTGCCAGCAGACCGACAGGGGCCGGGGAGCTGTTTTTT; CDR3 protein: CASRPTGAGELFF
V gene: TRBV5-5; D gene: TRBD2; J gene: TRBJ2-3; clone size: many; CDR3 DNA: TGTGCCAGCAGCTCCGTTAAGACTAGCGGGTCGGTAGATACGCAGTATTTT; CDR3 protein: CASSSVKTSGSVDTQYF
V gene: TRBV20-1; D gene: .; J gene: TRBJ1-2; clone size: many; CDR3 DNA: TGCAGTGCCCCCCCGGGCGAATTGGGCGGCTACACCTTC; CDR3 protein: CSAPPGELGGYTF
V gene: TRBV23-1; D gene: .; J gene: TRBJ2-1; clone size: .; CDR3 DNA: TGCGCCAGCCCGGGGGAGGACGGTGAGCAGTTCTTC; CDR3 protein: CASPGEDGEQFF
V gene: TRBV12-3/TRBV12-4; D gene: .; J gene: TRBJ2-5; clone size: .; CDR3 DNA: TGTGCCAGCAGTTTCTCGACAGGTCAAGAGACCCAGTACTTC; CDR3 protein: CASSFSTGQETQYF
V gene: TRBV6-2/TRBV6-3; D gene: TRBD2; J gene: TRBJ2-1; clone size: many; CDR3 DNA: TGTGCCAGCAGTCGCGGTTGGGGACTAGCGGGATCCAGCTCCTACAATGAGCAGTTCTTC; CDR3 protein: CASSRGWGLAGSSSYNEQFF
V gene: TRBV7-8; D gene: .; J gene: TRBJ2-1; clone size: few; CDR3 DNA: TGTGCCAGCAGCTTGGACGGTCTCAATGAGCAGTTCTTC; CDR3 protein: CASSLDGLNEQFF
V gene: TRBV3-1; D gene: .; J gene: TRBJ2-6; clone size: .; CDR3 DNA: TGTGCCAGCCGCCGGAGCTCTGGGGCCAACGTCCTGACTTTC; CDR3 protein: CASRRSSGANVLTF
V gene: TRBV7-3; D gene: TRBD1; J gene: TRBJ2-7; clone size: many; CDR3 DNA: TGTGCCAGCAGTTGGGACAGCTACGAGCAGTACTTC; CDR3 protein: CASSWDSYEQYF
V gene: TRBV25-1; D gene: TRBD1; J gene: TRBJ1-2; clone size: many; CDR3 DNA: TGTGCCAGCAGTGAACCAGGGGGGGTTGGCTACACCTTC; CDR3 protein: CASSEPGGVGYTF
V gene: TRBV19; D gene: .; J gene: TRBJ1-4; clone size: few; CDR3 DNA: TGTGCCAGTAGCGTAAACAGGGTAGGCGAAAAACTGTTTTTT; CDR3 protein: CASSVNRVGEKLFF
V gene: TRBV28; D gene: TRBD1; J gene: TRBJ1-5; clone size: few; CDR3 DNA: TGTGCCAGCAGCGAAGGGACAGCCAATCAGCCCCAGCATTTT; CDR3 protein: CASSEGTANQPQHF
V gene: TRBV6-2/TRBV6-3; D gene: TRBD2; J gene: TRBJ2-2; clone size: few; CDR3 DNA: TGTGCCAGCAGTACTGCAAGCGGGAGCGGGGAGCTGTTTTTT; CDR3 protein: CASSTASGSGELFF
V gene: TRBV12-3/TRBV12-4; D gene: .; J gene: TRBJ1-1; clone size: many; CDR3 DNA: TGTGCCAGCAGTTTAATTGGGGGCCAGAACACTGAAGCTTTCTTT; CDR3 protein: CASSLIGGQNTEAFF
V gene: TRBV11-3; D gene: TRBD1; J gene: TRBJ2-5; clone size: .; CDR3 DNA: TGTGCCAGCAGCGGCAAGGGGACAGCTCGTCCTCAAGAGACCCAGTACTTC; CDR3 protein: CASSGKGTARPQETQYF
V gene: TRBV4-3; D gene: .; J gene: TRBJ2-3; clone size: many; CDR3 DNA: TGCGCCAGCAGCCAAGAGGCACAGGGAGATACGCAGTATTTT; CDR3 protein: CASSQEAQGDTQYF
V gene: TRBV24-1; D gene: .; J gene: TRBJ2-1; clone size: many; CDR3 DNA: TGTGCCACCAGTGATCGTTGGCTTTTCCGCAATGAGCAGTTCTTC; CDR3 protein: CATSDRWLFRNEQFF
V gene: TRBV20-1; D gene: .; J gene: TRBJ2-1; clone size: .; CDR3 DNA: TGCAGTGCTAGATACCGCGGAGGGGGCAACTACAATGAGCAGTTCTTC; CDR3 protein: CSARYRGGGNYNEQFF
V gene: TRBV15; D gene: .; J gene: TRBJ2-3; clone size: many; CDR3 DNA: TGTGCCACCAGCAAGACTCGGCACCCCACAGATACGCAGTATTTT; CDR3 protein: CATSKTRHPTDTQYF
V gene: TRBV7-9; D gene: .; J gene: TRBJ2-4; clone size: few; CDR3 DNA: TGTGCCAGCAGCCCTGGCGTGAGTGTTCAGTACTTC; CDR3 protein: CASSPGVSVQYF
V gene: TRBV20-1; D gene: .; J gene: TRBJ2-1; clone size: .; CDR3 DNA: TGCAGTGCTATTTGGCAGAACAACAATGAGCAGTTCTTC; CDR3 protein: CSAIWQNNNEQFF
V gene: TRBV6-6; D gene: TRBD2; J gene: TRBJ2-5; clone size: many; CDR3 DNA: TGTGCCAGCAGCCCCGGGGGGACTTGGACCCAGTACTTC; CDR3 protein: CASSPGGTWTQYF
V gene: TRBV4-1; D gene: .; J gene: TRBJ2-1; clone size: many; CDR3 DNA: TGCGCCAGCAGCCTATCAATTGACAATGAGCAGTTCTTC; CDR3 protein: CASSLSIDNEQFF
V gene: TRBV10-1; D gene: TRBD2; J gene: TRBJ2-3; clone size: .; CDR3 DNA: TGCGCCAGCAGTCCAGTAGCGGGAGGGGCAGATACGCAGTATTTT; CDR3 protein: CASSPVAGGADTQYF
V gene: TRBV2; D gene: .; J gene: TRBJ1-4; clone size: few; CDR3 DNA: TGTGCCAGCAGCCCGTGGACAGTTCAAAATGAAAAACTGTTTTTT; CDR3 protein: CASSPWTVQNEKLFF
V gene: TRBV7-2; D gene: .; J gene: TRBJ2-3; clone size: .; CDR3 DNA: TGTGCCAGCAGCCCCTCCCTCGGGATTACAGATACGCAGTATTTT; CDR3 protein: CASSPSLGITDTQYF
V gene: TRBV30; D gene: .; J gene: TRBJ2-5; clone size: .; CDR3 DNA: TGTGCCTGGACCCGGGACTTCCAAGAGACCCAGTACTTC; CDR3 protein: CAWTRDFQETQYF
V gene: TRBV3-1; D gene: .; J gene: TRBJ1-1; clone size: many; CDR3 DNA: TGTGCCAGCAGCCAAAGTCGGGGCACTGAAGCTTTCTTT; CDR3 protein: CASSQSRGTEAFF
V gene: TRBV25-1; D gene: TRBD2; J gene: TRBJ2-1; clone size: many; CDR3 DNA: TGTGATCCCGGCGGGGGTCTTTTTCTCAATGAGCAGTTCTTC; CDR3 protein: CDPGGGLFLNEQFF
V gene: TRBV12-5; D gene: .; J gene: TRBJ2-2; clone size: few; CDR3 DNA: TGTGCTAGTGGTTTCTACACCGGGGAGCTGTTTTTT; CDR3 protein: CASGFYTGELFF
V gene: TRBV5-1; D gene: .; J gene: TRBJ2-6; clone size: few; CDR3 DNA: TGCGCCAGCAGCTTAACGGGTCTCGGGGCCAACGTCCTGACTTTC; CDR3 protein: CASSLTGLGANVLTF
V gene: TRBV18; D gene: .; J gene: TRBJ1-1; clone size: .; CDR3 DNA: TGTGCCAGCTCACCACCGTCGAACACTGAAGCTTTCTTT; CDR3 protein: CASSPPSNTEAFF
V gene: TRBV7-9; D gene: TRBD1; J gene: TRBJ1-6; clone size: few; CDR3 DNA: TGTGCCAGCAGCCCAGCGGACAGGGTGCGTGATTCACCCCTCCACTTT; CDR3 protein: CASSPADRVRDSPLHF
V gene: TRBV5-1; D gene: TRBD2; J gene: TRBJ2-5; clone size: .; CDR3 DNA: TGCGCCAGCAGAACCCTTAATTTCAAGCGGGAGCAAGAGACCCAGTACTTC; CDR3 protein: CASRTLNFKREQETQYF
V gene: TRBV12-3/TRBV12-4; D gene: TRBD1; J gene: TRBJ1-5; clone size: many; CDR3 DNA: TGTGCCAGCAGTTTAGGGACAGGGAGGCAGCCCCAGCATTTT; CDR3 protein: CASSLGTGRQPQHF
V gene: TRBV27; D gene: .; J gene: TRBJ1-1; clone size: many; CDR3 DNA: TGTGCCAGCATGGCACCCACTGAAGCTTTCTTT; CDR3 protein: CASMAPTEAFF
V gene: TRBV5-1; D gene: .; J gene: TRBJ2-3; clone size: few; CDR3 DNA: TGCGCCAGCAGCTTGGAACCCGGGACGGTGTCAGATACGCAGTATTTT; CDR3 protein: CASSLEPGTVSDTQYF
V gene: TRBV9; D gene: .; J gene: TRBJ2-1; clone size: few; CDR3 DNA: TGTGCCAGCAGCCCTCGAGAGGGGGAAAGCTCCTACAATGAGCAGTTCTTC; CDR3 protein: CASSPREGESSYNEQFF
V gene: TRBV5-5; D gene: .; J gene: TRBJ1-1; clone size: many; CDR3 DNA: TGTGCCAGCAGGTCGGGACTCAAAAGGGAGAACACTGAAGCTTTCTTT; CDR3 protein: CASRSGLKRENTEAFF
V gene: TRBV6-2/TRBV6-3; D gene: .; J gene: TRBJ1-1; clone size: .; CDR3 DNA: TGTGCCAGCAGTTACTCGACTGGAGGGGCGGTTGGTGACACTGAAGCTTTCTTT; CDR3 protein: CASSYSTGGAVGDTEAFF